One sample yielded the 22 T cell receptor beta chains listed below, sequenced in a study of blood T cells in healthy people across ages. A J-beta primer mix and a sample-barcoded 5' primer were used in a second PCR of about 7 to 12 cycles. Via MiXCR, TCRdb re-called the 5' RACE reads, giving one row per CDR3 protein. The repertoire includes about 670,000 distinct CDR3 sequences, under 65% of them detected once, and approximately 12% sits in the top ten. Material: blood. The receptors shown here come from a woman of 80 years or more in good health.

This clonotype has just one count. In DNA form, the CDR3 reads TGTGCCAGCAGCTCAGGGGCAGGGCCCTACGAGCAGTACTTC. Translating it yields CASSSGAGPYEQYF. The V and J genes are TRBV7-2 and TRBJ2-7; possibly TRBD1 for D (6 bases). CDR1 and CDR2 from the germline V gene are SGHTA and FQGNSA. This CDR3 has 14 residues. Trimming took off 4 bases at V and 2 bases at J, with 12 bases between the two ends. Complete variable domain (other parts from reference TRBV7-2 and TRBJ2-7): GAGVSQSPSNKVTEKGKDVELRCDPISGHTALYWYRQSLGQGLEFLIYFQGNSAPDKSGLPSDRFSAERTGGSVSTLTIQRTQQEDSAVYLCASSSGAGPYEQYFGPGTRLTVT.

The chain is built from TRBV28 and TRBJ2-2; a weak D match, TRBD1 (6 bases). Trimming removed 1 base from V and 0 bases from J, with 15 bases in between. Germline values: CDR1 MDHEN, CDR2 SYDVKM. This CDR3 is 18 amino acids long. The CDR3 spells CASSLSATGSANTGELFF. Written as DNA, the CDR3 is TGTGCCAGCAGTTTATCCGCGACAGGTTCCGCGAACACCGGGGAGCTGTTTTTT.

This clonotype was counted at least ten times. The genes are TRBV14 and TRBJ2-3; 9 bases match TRBD1. This CDR3 comprises 13 residues. CDR1 and CDR2 from the germline V gene are SGHDN and FVKESK. J was trimmed by 9 bases and V by 2 bases; bases with no gene match: 3. The CDR3 coding sequence is TGTGCCAGCAGCCAAACCGGGACAGGGACGCAGTATTTT. This gives the protein CASSQTGTGTQYF.

This clonotype was counted many times. This rearrangement joins TRBV2 to TRBJ2-3; 11 bases agree with TRBD2. This CDR3 is built from 15 residues. J gave up 1 base and V 4 bases, and 1 base lay outside the gene matches. Germline CDR1 reads SNHLY; CDR2 reads FYNNEI. CDR3 nucleotides: TGTGCCAGCAGTGGGACTAGCGGGCGCACAGATACGCAGTATTTT. Translating gives CASSGTSGRTDTQYF.

This clonotype was recorded many times. This sequence joins TRBV3-1 and TRBJ2-7; D is unresolved. This CDR3 is built from 12 residues. V was shortened by 2 bases and J by 6 bases, with 8 bases between the two germline ends. Germline assignment: CDR1 LGHDT and CDR2 YNNKEL (reference sequence). CDR3 bases: TGTGCCAGCAGCCAATCCGAGACCGAGCAGTACTTC. This gives the protein CASSQSETEQYF.

Only one count was recorded for this clonotype. The J gene is TRBJ2-1, the V gene TRBV29-1, with D possibly being TRBD1 or TRBD2 (5 bases each). From germline, CDR1 is SQVTM and CDR2 ANQGSEA. This CDR3 contains 14 residues. V was shortened by 1 base and J by 3 bases, with 10 bases between the two germline ends. CDR3 sequence: CSVEGGGLYNEQFF. The CDR3 nucleotides are TGCAGCGTTGAAGGGGGCGGACTCTACAATGAGCAGTTCTTC.

This clonotype came up many times. The chain employs TRBV6-5 and TRBJ2-1, with 11 bases lining up with TRBD2. V gave up 6 bases and J gave up 4 bases; unmatched junction bases: 5. From germline, CDR1 is MNHEY and CDR2 SVGAGI. The CDR3 sequence is 15 residues long. The CDR3 nucleotides are TGTGCCAGCAGCCAGAGACTAGCGGGATACAATGAGCAGTTCTTC. Translated: CASSQRLAGYNEQFF.

This clonotype has just a few counts. The chain uses TRBV29-1 and TRBJ2-2; no reliable D call. The CDR3 contains 12 residues. The germline V and J ends were trimmed by 2 bases and 5 bases, with 6 bases remaining between them. CDR1 SQVTM and CDR2 ANQGSEA come from the germline V gene. The CDR3 reads CSVERLTGELFF. CDR3 coding DNA: TGCAGCGTTGAACGGTTAACCGGGGAGCTGTTTTTT.

The chain uses TRBV2 and TRBJ2-1; 9 bases align to TRBD1. The assigned J gene may be wrong: the sequence end matches TRBJ2-7 better. The CDR3 runs 14 residues. The germline V gene encodes CDR1 SNHLY and CDR2 FYNNEI. CDR3 region: CASKGGTGTYEQYF. As DNA, the CDR3 is TGTGCCAGCAAGGGGGGGACAGGGACCTACGAGCAGTACTTC.

This clonotype was counted only a few times. The V call is TRBV5-1, the J call TRBJ2-1, with 8 bases fitting TRBD2. J lost 6 bases, V lost 4 bases, and 9 bases had no gene match. The CDR3 totals 15 residues. Germline V CDR1 and CDR2: SGHRS, YFSETQ. The CDR3 DNA sequence: TGCGCCAGCAGCCTCGACCCTAGCGGGCTCAATGAGCAGTTCTTC. Translating it yields CASSLDPSGLNEQFF.

The genes are TRBV6-2 or TRBV6-3 and TRBJ2-4; D gene unclear. Germline V gene lookup returns CDR1 MNHEY and CDR2 SVGEGT. Deletions cut 2 bases from V and 0 bases from J, with 11 bases between. The CDR3 sequence is 16 residues long. In DNA, the CDR3 is TGTGCCAGCAGTTACGGGTCAGGCGTAGCCAAAAACATTCAGTACTTC. This codes for CASSYGSGVAKNIQYF.

A remark on this clonotype: A much larger clone differs from this one at a single base, so this may be a read error. For the CDR3, the DNA is TGTGCCTGCAGTTCTAGCGGACTCACAGCTGAGCAGTTCTTC. As protein: CACSSSGLTAEQFF. The chain uses TRBV12-3 or TRBV12-4 and TRBJ2-1; 7 positions match TRBD2. The CDR3 length is 14 residues.

J is TRBJ2-1 and V is TRBV7-2; 11 positions agree with TRBD2. V dropped 5 bases and J dropped 9; count of bases not matched to a gene: 18. Germline V gene data show CDR1 as SGHTA and CDR2 as FQGNSA. There are 18 residues in the CDR3. CDR3 in DNA: TGTGCCAGCAGCATCCTCTCGGGACTAGCGGCTAATGGGGGTGAGCAGTTCTTC. Translation gives CASSILSGLAANGGEQFF. Full variable domain (rest looked up from reference TRBV7-2 and TRBJ2-1): GAGVSQSPSNKVTEKGKDVELRCDPISGHTALYWYRQSLGQGLEFLIYFQGNSAPDKSGLPSDRFSAERTGGSVSTLTIQRTQQEDSAVYLCASSILSGLAANGGEQFFGPGTRLTVL.

V usage is TRBV7-9 and J usage is TRBJ1-2, with unresolved D. V was pared by 0 bases and J by 8 bases, with 13 bases between. The CDR3 contains 14 residues. CDR1 and CDR2 from the germline V gene are SEHNR and FQNEAQ (reference sequence). CDR3 sequence: CASSLAIAAGGYTF. The DNA of the CDR3 is TGTGCCAGCAGCTTAGCGATAGCAGCTGGGGGCTACACCTTC.

The chain carries TRBV3-1 and TRBJ2-3; unclear D gene. The V gene's germline CDR1 is LGHDT and CDR2 YNNKEL (reference sequence). This CDR3 contains 15 residues. V lost 0 bases and J 2 bases, leaving 9 bases between the germline ends. The CDR3 DNA follows: TGTGCCAGCAGCCAAGAATGGGGATACACAGATACGCAGTATTTT. It yields the protein CASSQEWGYTDTQYF.

This clonotype was counted only a few times. The rearrangement links TRBV5-1 to TRBJ2-5; D unclear. This CDR3 has 14 residues. Trimming left V 3 bases short and J 2 bases short, with 11 bases between. CDR1 is SGHRS, CDR2 YFSETQ, per germline. The CDR3 DNA sequence: TGCGCCAGCAGCTATTTTTGGGGACAAGAGACCCAGTACTTC. This translates into CASSYFWGQETQYF. The full variable domain, with the rest looked up from reference TRBV5-1 and TRBJ2-5, is KAGVTQTPRYLIKTRGQQVTLSCSPISGHRSVSWYQQTPGQGLQFLFEYFSETQRNKGNFPGRFSGRQFSNSRSEMNVSTLELGDSALYLCASSYFWGQETQYFGPGTRLLVL.

The chain combines TRBV7-8 with TRBJ2-2; perhaps TRBD1 as D (5 bases). V lost 2 bases, J lost 5 bases, and 21 bases lay in between. CDR3 length equals 18 residues. From germline, CDR1 is SGHVS and CDR2 FQNEAQ. In nucleotides, the CDR3 is TGTGCCAGCAGCTTATTGAGCCAATTGACAGTCAGAACCGGGGAGCTGTTTTTT. Amino acid sequence: CASSLLSQLTVRTGELFF.

V gene TRBV20-1 combines with J gene TRBJ2-3; 9 nucleotides align to TRBD2. V lost 3 bases and J lost 1; bases outside the gene matches: 8. The V gene's germline CDR1 is DFQATT and CDR2 SNEGSKA (reference sequence). The CDR3 contains 16 residues. The CDR3 nucleotides are TGCAGTGCTAGTAGCCCTATAGCGGGAGGCACAGATACGCAGTATTTT. Its translation is CSASSPIAGGTDTQYF.

This chain uses TRBV27 with TRBJ2-5, with 9 bases matching TRBD2. The DNA end is a closer match to TRBJ2-7, so the J assignment may be wrong. This CDR3 has 15 residues. Germline CDR1 reads MNHEY; CDR2 reads SMNVEV (reference sequence). The CDR3 region has the DNA TGTGCCAGCAGTCCCCTAGCGGGGTATCGGTGCGAGCAGTACTTC. Translated, it gives CASSPLAGYRCEQYF.

The rearrangement links TRBV14 to TRBJ2-1; D is perhaps TRBD2 (5 bases). Germline-derived CDR1 and CDR2 are SGHDN and FVKESK. With 5 bases removed from V and 8 bases from J, the gap between germline ends came to 13 bases. The CDR3 runs to 13 residues. The CDR3 DNA follows: TGTGCCAGCAGCGCGGGCCTTGACCATGAGCAGTTCTTC. Amino acids: CASSAGLDHEQFF.

In regard to this clonotype: Being one base from a much bigger clone, this may be a read error. CDR3 coding DNA: TGCGCCAGCAGCTTAGATTTAGCGGGACACTACAATGAGCAGTACTTC. It yields the protein CASSLDLAGHYNEQYF. This chain uses TRBV5-1 with TRBJ2-5, with 8 bases identical to TRBD2. J was trimmed by 11 bases and V by 2 bases; bases with no gene match: 17. The germline V gene encodes CDR1 SGHRS and CDR2 YFSETQ. The CDR3 is 16 residues long.

The count of this clonotype is one. CDR3 residues: CASSYAQGFGYNEQFF. CDR3 in DNA: TGTGCCAGCAGTTACGCACAAGGATTTGGATACAATGAGCAGTTCTTC. The chain employs TRBV6-5 and TRBJ2-1; D gene ambiguous. Trimming removed 2 bases from V and 4 bases from J, with 15 bases in between. Germline CDR1 and CDR2: MNHEY and SVGAGI. The CDR3 runs 16 residues.